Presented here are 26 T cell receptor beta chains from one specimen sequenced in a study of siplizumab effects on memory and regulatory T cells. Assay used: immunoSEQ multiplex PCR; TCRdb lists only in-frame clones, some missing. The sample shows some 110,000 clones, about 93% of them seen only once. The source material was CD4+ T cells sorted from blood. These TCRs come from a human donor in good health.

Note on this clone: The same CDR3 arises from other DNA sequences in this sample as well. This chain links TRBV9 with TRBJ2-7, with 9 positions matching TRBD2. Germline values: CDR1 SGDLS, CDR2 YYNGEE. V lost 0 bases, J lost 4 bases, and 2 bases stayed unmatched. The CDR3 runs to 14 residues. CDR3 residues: CASSVGLAGYEQYF. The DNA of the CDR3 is TGTGCCAGCAGCGTAGGGCTAGCGGGATACGAGCAGTACTTC.

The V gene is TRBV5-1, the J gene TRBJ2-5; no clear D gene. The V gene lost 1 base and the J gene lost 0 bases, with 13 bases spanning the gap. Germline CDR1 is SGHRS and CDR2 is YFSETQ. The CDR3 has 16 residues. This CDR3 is CASSLRAGANQETQYF. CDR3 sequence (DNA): TGCGCCAGCAGCTTGAGGGCAGGAGCTAACCAAGAGACCCAGTACTTC. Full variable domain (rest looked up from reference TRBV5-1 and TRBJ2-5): KAGVTQTPRYLIKTRGQQVTLSCSPISGHRSVSWYQQTPGQGLQFLFEYFSETQRNKGNFPGRFSGRQFSNSRSEMNVSTLELGDSALYLCASSLRAGANQETQYFGPGTRLLVL.

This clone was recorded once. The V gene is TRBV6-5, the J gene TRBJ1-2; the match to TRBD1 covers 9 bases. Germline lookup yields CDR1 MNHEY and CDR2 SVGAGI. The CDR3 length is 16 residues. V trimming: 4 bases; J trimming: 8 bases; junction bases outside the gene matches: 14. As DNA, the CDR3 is TGTGCCAGCAGTTTCTACCCCTCGACAGGGGGGGGAGGCTACACCTTC. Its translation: CASSFYPSTGGGGYTF.

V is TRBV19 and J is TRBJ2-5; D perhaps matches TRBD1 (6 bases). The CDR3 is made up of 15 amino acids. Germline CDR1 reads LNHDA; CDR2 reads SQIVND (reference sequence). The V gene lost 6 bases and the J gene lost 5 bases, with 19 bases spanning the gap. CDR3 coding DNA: TGTGCCAGTAGCCCCCTATGGGGGCGCGGGGAGACCCAGTACTTC. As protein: CASSPLWGRGETQYF.

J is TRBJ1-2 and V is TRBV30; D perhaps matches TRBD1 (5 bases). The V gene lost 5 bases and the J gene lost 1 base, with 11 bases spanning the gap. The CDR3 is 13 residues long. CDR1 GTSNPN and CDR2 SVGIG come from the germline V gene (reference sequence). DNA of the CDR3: TGTGCCTGGGACCTCGGGGGTAACTATGGCTACACCTTC. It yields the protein CAWDLGGNYGYTF. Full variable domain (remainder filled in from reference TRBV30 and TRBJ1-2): SQTIHQWPATLVQPVGSPLSLECTVEGTSNPNLYWYRQAAGRGLQLLFYSVGIGQISSEVPQNLSASRPQDRQFILSSKKLLLSDSGFYLCAWDLGGNYGYTFGSGTRLTVV.

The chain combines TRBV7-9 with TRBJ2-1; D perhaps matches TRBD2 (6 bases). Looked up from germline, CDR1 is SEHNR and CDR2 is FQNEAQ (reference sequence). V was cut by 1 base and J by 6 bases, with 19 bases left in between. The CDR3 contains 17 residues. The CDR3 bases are TGTGCCAGCAGCTTAGGGGTAGCTGCGGGACTTGTCAATGAGCAGTTCTTC. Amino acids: CASSLGVAAGLVNEQFF.

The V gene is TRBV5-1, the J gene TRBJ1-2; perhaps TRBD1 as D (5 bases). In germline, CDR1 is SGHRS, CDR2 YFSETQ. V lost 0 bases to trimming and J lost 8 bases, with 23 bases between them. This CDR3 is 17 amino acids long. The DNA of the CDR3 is TGCGCCAGCAGCTTGGTAGTTTCGGGGACGGCAGTCTCAGGCTACACCTTC. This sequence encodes CASSLVVSGTAVSGYTF.

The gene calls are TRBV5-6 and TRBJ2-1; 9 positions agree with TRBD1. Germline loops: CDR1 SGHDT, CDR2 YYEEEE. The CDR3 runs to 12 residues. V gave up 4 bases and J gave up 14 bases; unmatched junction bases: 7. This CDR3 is CASSLRTGEKFF. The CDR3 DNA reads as TGTGCCAGCAGCCTAAGGACAGGGGAAAAGTTCTTC.

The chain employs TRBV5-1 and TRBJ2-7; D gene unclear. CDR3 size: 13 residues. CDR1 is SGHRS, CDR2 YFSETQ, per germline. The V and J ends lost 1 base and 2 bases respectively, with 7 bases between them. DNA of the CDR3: TGCGCCAGCAGCTTGATCGCAACCTACGAGCAGTACTTC. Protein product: CASSLIATYEQYF.

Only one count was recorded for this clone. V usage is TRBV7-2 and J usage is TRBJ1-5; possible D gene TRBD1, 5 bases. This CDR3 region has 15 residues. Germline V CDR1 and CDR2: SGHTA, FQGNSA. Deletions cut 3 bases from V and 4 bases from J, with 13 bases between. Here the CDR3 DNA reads TGTGCCAGCAGCTTCGGGCAGGGCCAAAATCAGCCCCAGCATTTT. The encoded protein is CASSFGQGQNQPQHF. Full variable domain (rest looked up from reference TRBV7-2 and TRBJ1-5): GAGVSQSPSNKVTEKGKDVELRCDPISGHTALYWYRQSLGQGLEFLIYFQGNSAPDKSGLPSDRFSAERTGGSVSTLTIQRTQQEDSAVYLCASSFGQGQNQPQHFGDGTRLSIL.

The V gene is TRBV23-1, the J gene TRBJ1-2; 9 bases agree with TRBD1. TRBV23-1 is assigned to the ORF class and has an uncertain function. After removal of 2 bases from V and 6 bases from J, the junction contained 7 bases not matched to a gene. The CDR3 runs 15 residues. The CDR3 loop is CASSQRPGTGNGYTF. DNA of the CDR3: TGCGCCAGCAGTCAACGTCCCGGGACAGGGAATGGCTACACCTTC.

The CDR3 coding sequence is TGTGCCAGCCAGGAGGTCGGGCTAGCGGGGAACCAGTTCTTC. Amino acids: CASQEVGLAGNQFF. The chain links TRBV25-1 to TRBJ2-1, with 9 bases aligning to TRBD2. V gave up 8 bases and J gave up 13 bases; unmatched junction bases: 15. The CDR3 totals 14 residues. Germline V gives CDR1 MGHDK, CDR2 SYGVNS.

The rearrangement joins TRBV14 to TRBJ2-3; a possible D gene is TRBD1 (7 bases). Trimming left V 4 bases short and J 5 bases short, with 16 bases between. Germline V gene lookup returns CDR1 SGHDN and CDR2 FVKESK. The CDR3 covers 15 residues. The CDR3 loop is CASSPRRGVGDTQYF. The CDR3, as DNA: TGTGCCAGCAGCCCCCGCAGGGGGGTGGGAGATACGCAGTATTTT. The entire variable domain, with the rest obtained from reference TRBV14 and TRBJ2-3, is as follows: EAGVTQFPSHSVIEKGQTVTLRCDPISGHDNLYWYRRVMGKEIKFLLHFVKESKQDESGMPNNRFLAERTGGTYSTLKVQPAELEDSGVYFCASSPRRGVGDTQYFGPGTRLTVL.

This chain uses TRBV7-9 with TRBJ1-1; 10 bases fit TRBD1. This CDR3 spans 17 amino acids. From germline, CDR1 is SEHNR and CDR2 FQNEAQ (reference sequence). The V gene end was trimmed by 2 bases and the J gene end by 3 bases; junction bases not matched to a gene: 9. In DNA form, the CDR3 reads TGTGCCAGCAGCTTACCCCGGGGGACAGGGGTTGACACTGAAGCTTTCTTT. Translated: CASSLPRGTGVDTEAFF.

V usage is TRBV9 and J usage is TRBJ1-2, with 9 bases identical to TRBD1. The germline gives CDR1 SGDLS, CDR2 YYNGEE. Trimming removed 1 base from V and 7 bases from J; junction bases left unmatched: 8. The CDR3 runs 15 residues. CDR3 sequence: CASSVTTGGSGGYTF. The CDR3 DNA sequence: TGTGCCAGCAGCGTAACCACAGGGGGCTCGGGTGGCTACACCTTC.

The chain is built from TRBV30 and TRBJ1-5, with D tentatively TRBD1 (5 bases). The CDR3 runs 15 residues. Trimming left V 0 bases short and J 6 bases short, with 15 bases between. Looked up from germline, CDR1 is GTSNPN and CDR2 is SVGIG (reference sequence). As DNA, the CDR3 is TGTGCCTGGAGTGTACAAGGGGCGCGGGGTCAGCCCCAGCATTTT. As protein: CAWSVQGARGQPQHF.

The CDR3 DNA is TGTGCCAGTAGTATAGCGACGGGCCACAATCAGCCCCAGCATTTT. This sequence encodes CASSIATGHNQPQHF. The V gene is TRBV19, the J gene TRBJ1-5; D not certain. The length of the CDR3 is 15 residues. Germline values: CDR1 LNHDA, CDR2 SQIVND (reference sequence). V was clipped by 1 base and J by 3 bases, with 10 bases between them.

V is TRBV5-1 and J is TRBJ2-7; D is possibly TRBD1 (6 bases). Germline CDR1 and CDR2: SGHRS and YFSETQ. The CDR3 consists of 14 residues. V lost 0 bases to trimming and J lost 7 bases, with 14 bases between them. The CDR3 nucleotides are TGCGCCAGCAGCTTGGAGCAGGGGCCCACAGAGCAGTACTTC. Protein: CASSLEQGPTEQYF.

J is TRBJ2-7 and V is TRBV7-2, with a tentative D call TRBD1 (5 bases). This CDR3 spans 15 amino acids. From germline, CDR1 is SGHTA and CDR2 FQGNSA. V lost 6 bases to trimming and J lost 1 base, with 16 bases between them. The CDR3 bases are TGTGCCAGCAGTTCCTTCCAGGGCTCGTCCTACGAGCAGTACTTC. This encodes CASSSFQGSSYEQYF.

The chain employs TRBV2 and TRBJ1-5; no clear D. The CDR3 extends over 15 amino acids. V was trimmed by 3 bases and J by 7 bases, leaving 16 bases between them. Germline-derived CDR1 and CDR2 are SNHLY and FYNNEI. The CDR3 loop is CASSDTGVFNQPQHF. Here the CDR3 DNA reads TGTGCCAGCAGTGATACCGGGGTGTTTAACCAGCCCCAGCATTTT.

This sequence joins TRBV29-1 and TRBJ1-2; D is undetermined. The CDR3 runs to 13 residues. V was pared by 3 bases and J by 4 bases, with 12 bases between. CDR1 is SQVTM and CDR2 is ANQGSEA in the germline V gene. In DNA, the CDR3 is TGCAGCGTTGACAGAGGTGGTCGCTATGGCTACACCTTC. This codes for CSVDRGGRYGYTF.

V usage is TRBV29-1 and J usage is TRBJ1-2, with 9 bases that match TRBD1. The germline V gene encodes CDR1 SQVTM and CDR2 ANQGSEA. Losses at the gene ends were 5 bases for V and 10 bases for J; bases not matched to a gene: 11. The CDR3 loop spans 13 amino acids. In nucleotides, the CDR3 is TGCAGCGTTTTAGAGGGGACAGGGACGTACTACACCTTC. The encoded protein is CSVLEGTGTYYTF. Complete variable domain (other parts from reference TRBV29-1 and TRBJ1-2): SAVISQKPSRDICQRGTSLTIQCQVDSQVTMMFWYRQQPGQSLTLIATANQGSEATYESGFVIDKFPISRPNLTFSTLTVSNMSPEDSSIYLCSVLEGTGTYYTFGSGTRLTVV.

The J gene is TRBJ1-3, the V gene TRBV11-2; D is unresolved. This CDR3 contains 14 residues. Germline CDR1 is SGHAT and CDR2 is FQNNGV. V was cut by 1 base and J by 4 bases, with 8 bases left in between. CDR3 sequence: CASSLARPGNTIYF. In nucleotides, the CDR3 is TGTGCCAGCAGCTTAGCCAGGCCGGGAAACACCATATATTTT. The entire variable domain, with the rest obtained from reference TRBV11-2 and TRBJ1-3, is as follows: EAGVAQSPRYKIIEKRQSVAFWCNPISGHATLYWYQQILGQGPKLLIQFQNNGVVDDSQLPKDRFSAERLKGVDSTLKIQPAKLEDSAVYLCASSLARPGNTIYFGEGSWLTVV.

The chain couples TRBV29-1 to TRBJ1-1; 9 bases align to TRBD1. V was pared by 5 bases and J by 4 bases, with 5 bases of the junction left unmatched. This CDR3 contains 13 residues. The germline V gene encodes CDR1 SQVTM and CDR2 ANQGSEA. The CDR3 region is CSVPGQGRTEAFF. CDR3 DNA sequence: TGCAGCGTTCCGGGACAGGGCCGCACTGAAGCTTTCTTT.

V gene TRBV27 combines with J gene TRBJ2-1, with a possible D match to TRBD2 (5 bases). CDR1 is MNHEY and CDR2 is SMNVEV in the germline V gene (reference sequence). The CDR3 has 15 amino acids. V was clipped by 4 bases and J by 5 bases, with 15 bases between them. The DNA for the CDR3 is TGTGCCAGCAGTTCATCTATCACTAGGGACAATGAGCAGTTCTTC. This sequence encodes CASSSSITRDNEQFF.

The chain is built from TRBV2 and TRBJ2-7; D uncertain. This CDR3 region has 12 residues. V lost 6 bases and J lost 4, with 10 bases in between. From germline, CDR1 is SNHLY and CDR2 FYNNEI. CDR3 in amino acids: CASSDTIYEQYF. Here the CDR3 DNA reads TGTGCCAGCAGCGACACTATATACGAGCAGTACTTC.